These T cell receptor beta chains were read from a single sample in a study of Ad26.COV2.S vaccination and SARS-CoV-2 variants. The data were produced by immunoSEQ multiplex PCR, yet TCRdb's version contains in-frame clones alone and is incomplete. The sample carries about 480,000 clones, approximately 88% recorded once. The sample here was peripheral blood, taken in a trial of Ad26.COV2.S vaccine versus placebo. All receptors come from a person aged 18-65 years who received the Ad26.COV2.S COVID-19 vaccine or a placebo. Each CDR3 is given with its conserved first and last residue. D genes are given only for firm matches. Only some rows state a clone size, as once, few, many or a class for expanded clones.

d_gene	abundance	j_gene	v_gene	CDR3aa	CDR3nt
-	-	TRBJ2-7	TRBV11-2	CASTVTGTYEQYF	TGTGCCAGCACCGTGACAGGTACCTACGAGCAGTACTTC
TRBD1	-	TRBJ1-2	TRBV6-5	CASSRRTGGGDGYTF	TGTGCCAGCAGTAGGCGGACAGGGGGAGGTGATGGCTACACCTTC
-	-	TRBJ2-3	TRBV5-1	CASSHRTALRGDTQYF	TGCGCCAGCAGCCACCGGACGGCCCTTCGGGGTGATACGCAGTATTTT
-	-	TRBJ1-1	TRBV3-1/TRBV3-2	CASSQSTSLRGRAFF	TGTGCCAGCAGCCAATCGACCTCGTTAAGGGGTAGAGCTTTCTTT
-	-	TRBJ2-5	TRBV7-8	CASSLDRAGRQETQYF	TGTGCCAGCAGCTTAGATCGGGCGGGACGGCAAGAGACCCAGTACTTC
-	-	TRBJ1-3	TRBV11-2	CASSFARGTGNTIYF	TGTGCCAGCAGTTTCGCGAGGGGGACTGGAAACACCATATATTTT
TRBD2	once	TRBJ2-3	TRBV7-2	CASSPTSGSTDTQYF	TGTGCCAGCAGCCCGACTAGCGGGAGTACAGATACGCAGTATTTT
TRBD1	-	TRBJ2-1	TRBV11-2	CASSPGQGEGNEQFF	TGTGCCAGCAGCCCCGGACAGGGGGAGGGCAATGAGCAGTTCTTC
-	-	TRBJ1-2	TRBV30	CAWMGDMVYGYTF	TGTGCCTGGATGGGGGATATGGTGTATGGCTACACCTTC
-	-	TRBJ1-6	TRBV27	CASSLSGVGSPLHF	TGTGCCAGCAGTTTATCGGGGGTAGGTTCACCCCTCCACTTT
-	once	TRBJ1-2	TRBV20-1	CSASRQPTNYGYTF	TGCAGTGCTAGTAGACAGCCAACAAACTATGGCTACACCTTC
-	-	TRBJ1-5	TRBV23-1	CASRSGGNQPQHF	TGCGCCAGCCGATCGGGTGGGAATCAGCCCCAGCATTTT
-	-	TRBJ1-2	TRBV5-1	CASSWVVGRTSEGYTF	TGCGCCAGCAGCTGGGTCGTGGGGCGGACGAGTGAGGGCTACACCTTC
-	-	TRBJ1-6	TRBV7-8	CASSLGTRIRSGSPLHF	TGTGCCAGCAGCTTAGGGACGCGGATCAGGTCCGGGTCACCCCTCCACTTT
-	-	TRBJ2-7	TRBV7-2	CASSFPGTSAEQYF	TGTGCCAGCAGCTTTCCAGGGACCTCCGCAGAGCAGTACTTC
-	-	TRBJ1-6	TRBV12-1	CASSSGVGNSPLHF	TGTGCCAGCAGCTCTGGCGTAGGGAATTCACCCCTCCACTTT
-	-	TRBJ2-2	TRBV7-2	CASSERQPGELFF	TGTGCCAGCAGCGAACGACAGCCGGGGGAGCTGTTTTTT
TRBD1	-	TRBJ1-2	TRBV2	CASSGTGFGYTF	TGTGCCAGCAGTGGGACAGGATTCGGCTACACCTTC
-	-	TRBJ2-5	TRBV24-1	CATSEGGQAQETQYF	TGTGCCACCAGTGAGGGGGGGCAGGCCCAAGAGACCCAGTACTTC
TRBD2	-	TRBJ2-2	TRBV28	CASSPSGGGAKRTGELFF	TGTGCCAGCAGTCCCTCCGGGGGAGGGGCGAAGCGCACCGGGGAGCTGTTTTTT
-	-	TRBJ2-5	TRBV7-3	CASSSPPQETQYF	TGTGCCAGCAGCTCCCCCCCGCAAGAGACCCAGTACTTC
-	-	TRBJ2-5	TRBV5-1	CASSFRETQYF	TGCGCCAGCAGCTTTCGAGAGACCCAGTACTTC
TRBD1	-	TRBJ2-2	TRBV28	CASTGGTGGTGELFF	TGTGCCAGCACCGGAGGGACAGGAGGGACCGGGGAGCTGTTTTTT
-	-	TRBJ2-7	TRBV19	CASSILAQGLYEQYF	TGTGCCAGTAGTATACTTGCGCAGGGGCTCTACGAGCAGTACTTC
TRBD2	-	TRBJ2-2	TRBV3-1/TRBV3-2	CASSPSETSGLGELFF	TGTGCCAGCAGCCCTTCCGAGACTAGCGGCCTGGGGGAGCTGTTTTTT
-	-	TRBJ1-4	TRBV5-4	CASSLLTEGGEKLFF	TGTGCCAGCAGCTTGTTGACCGAAGGCGGTGAAAAACTGTTTTTT
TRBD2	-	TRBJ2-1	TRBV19	CASSAGTSGSNEQFF	TGTGCCAGTAGCGCCGGGACTAGCGGGAGTAATGAGCAGTTCTTC
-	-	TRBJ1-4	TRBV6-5	CASSPLQGSLEKLFF	TGTGCCAGCAGTCCATTGCAGGGGAGTCTAGAAAAACTGTTTTTT
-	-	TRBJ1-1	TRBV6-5	CASTLFGNTEAFF	TGTGCCAGCACCCTTTTTGGCAACACTGAAGCTTTCTTT
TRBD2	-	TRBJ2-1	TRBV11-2	CASSRLAGTRGQFF	TGTGCCAGCAGCCGACTAGCGGGGACCCGGGGGCAGTTCTTC
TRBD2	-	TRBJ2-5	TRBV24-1	CATSDASGGDLVTQYF	TGTGCCACCAGTGATGCCTCTGGGGGGGACTTGGTGACCCAGTACTTC
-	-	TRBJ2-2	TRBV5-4	CASSSGSVSNTGELFF	TGTGCCAGCAGCTCAGGGAGCGTTTCGAACACCGGGGAGCTGTTTTTT
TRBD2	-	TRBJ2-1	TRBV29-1	CSVGVAGGFNEQFF	TGCAGCGTTGGGGTGGCGGGAGGGTTCAATGAGCAGTTCTTC
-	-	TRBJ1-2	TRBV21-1	CASWGENMGGYTF	TGTGCCAGCTGGGGAGAAAACATGGGCGGCTACACCTTC
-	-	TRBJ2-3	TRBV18	CASSSSKPDTQYF	TGTGCCAGCTCATCGAGCAAACCAGATACGCAGTATTTT
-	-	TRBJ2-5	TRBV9	CASSTRDTKETQYF	TGTGCCAGCAGCACCCGGGACACTAAAGAGACCCAGTACTTC
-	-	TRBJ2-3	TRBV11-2	CASSSTAGFGQYF	TGTGCCAGCAGCTCAACGGCCGGGTTTGGGCAGTATTTT
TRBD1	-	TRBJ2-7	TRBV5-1	CASSVTGGLSSYEQYF	TGCGCCAGCAGCGTGACAGGGGGCCTTAGCTCCTACGAGCAGTACTTC
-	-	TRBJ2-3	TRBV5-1	CASQYRTRGVTDTQYF	TGCGCCAGCCAATATCGTACGCGAGGAGTCACAGATACGCAGTATTTT
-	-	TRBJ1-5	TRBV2	CASSDLGLGGQPQHF	TGTGCCAGCAGTGATTTGGGGTTAGGGGGTCAGCCCCAGCATTTT
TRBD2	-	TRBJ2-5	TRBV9	CASSVFREEETQYF	TGTGCCAGCAGCGTATTTCGGGAGGAGGAGACCCAGTACTTC
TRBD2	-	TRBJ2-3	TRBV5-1	CASSGGLAGVPSTDTQYF	TGCGCCAGCAGCGGCGGACTAGCGGGAGTCCCTAGCACAGATACGCAGTATTTT